This T cell receptor beta chain appears in the sequencing data of a study of technical replicates of blood from a few donors. The V and J ends lost 4 bases and 2 bases, in that order; junction bases with no gene match: 8. Germline lookup yields CDR1 SGHNT and CDR2 YYREEE (reference sequence). This CDR3 is built from 16 residues. The repertoire was sequenced with immunoSEQ multiplex PCR; TCRdb's copy has only in-frame clones and lacks some. The data show roughly 67,000 clones, more than 95% seen once. The gene calls are TRBV5-4 and TRBJ1-3; TRBD1 aligns across 8 bases. The sample consisted of T cells isolated from PBMCs. This receptor was identified in a human donor in good health. CDR3 sequence (DNA): TGTGCCAGCAGCGTAGGACAGGGTGGAACTGGAAACACCATATATTTT. Translated: CASSVGQGGTGNTIYF. The full variable domain, its missing parts supplied by reference TRBV5-4 and TRBJ1-3, is ETGVTQSPTHLIKTRGQQVTLRCSSQSGHNTVSWYQQALGQGPQFIFQYYREEENGRGNFPPRFSGLQFPNYSSELNVNALELDDSALYLCASSVGQGGTGNTIYFGEGSWLTVV.